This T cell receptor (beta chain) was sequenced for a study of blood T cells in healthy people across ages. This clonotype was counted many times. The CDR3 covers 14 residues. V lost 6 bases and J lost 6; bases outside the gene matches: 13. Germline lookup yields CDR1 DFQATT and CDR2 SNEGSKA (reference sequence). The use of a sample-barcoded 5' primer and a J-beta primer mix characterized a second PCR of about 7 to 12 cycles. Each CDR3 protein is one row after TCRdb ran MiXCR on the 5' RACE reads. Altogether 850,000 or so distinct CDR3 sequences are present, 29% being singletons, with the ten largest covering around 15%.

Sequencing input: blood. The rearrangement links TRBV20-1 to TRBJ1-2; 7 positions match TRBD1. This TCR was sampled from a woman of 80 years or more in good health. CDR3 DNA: TGCAGTGCAAATGGGGCCCTGACAGGGAATGGCTACACCTTC. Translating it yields CSANGALTGNGYTF.